This T cell receptor beta chain appears in the sequencing data of a study of blood T cell repertoires in COVID-19. About the study: Sites across the United States, Italy and Spain contributed samples from acute and convalescent COVID-19. T cells, B-cell-depleted T cells, or PBMCs supplied cDNA or gDNA.

TCRdb's table, derived via immunoSEQ multiplex PCR, lists solely in-frame clones and lacks some. This sample has some 460,000 clones; roughly 90% occur once, and the top ten carry 4% to 4.5%. The germline V gene encodes CDR1 MDHEN and CDR2 SYDVKM. The CDR3 extends over 14 amino acids. The V gene lost 3 bases and the J gene lost 6 bases, with 11 bases spanning the gap. The origin of this receptor is a woman aged 25 to 45 with acute or convalescent COVID-19. Sequencing input: peripheral blood. The rearrangement joins TRBV28 to TRBJ2-2; maybe TRBD1 (6 bases). The CDR3 region is CASSFPKGAGELFF. CDR3 coding DNA: TGTGCCAGCAGTTTTCCTAAGGGGGCCGGGGAGCTGTTTTTT.